Listed below are T cell receptor beta chains from one sample, sequenced in a study of T cells after yellow fever vaccination. One entry per CDR3 protein results from TCRdb running MiXCR on the 5' RACE reads. The table shows 300,000 to 400,000 distinct CDR3 sequences, with over 8% occurring only once. Sequenced material: PBMCs, taken on the day of the first yellow fever vaccination. Every receptor here comes from a man in his late teens or twenties who received the YFV17D yellow fever vaccine. Both conserved end residues are part of each CDR3. Each record gives: clone size, V gene, D gene, J gene, CDR3 DNA, CDR3 protein. The D gene is left open where the match is weak. Clone size is not always given. Where it is, it says once, few, many or a class for expanded clones.

clone size: -; V gene: TRBV6-2/TRBV6-3; D gene: TRBD2; J gene: TRBJ2-3; CDR3 DNA: TGTGCCAGCACCCACGCACTAGCGGGGGATACGCAGTATTTT; CDR3 protein: CASTHALAGDTQYF
clone size: -; V gene: TRBV18; D gene: TRBD2; J gene: TRBJ2-7; CDR3 DNA: TGTGCCAGCTCACCCCAGTTGGGGGGGTACGAGCAGTACTTC; CDR3 protein: CASSPQLGGYEQYF
clone size: -; V gene: TRBV10-2; D gene: TRBD1; J gene: TRBJ1-5; CDR3 DNA: TGCGCCAGCAGTGCGACAGGGTTCGGTCAGCCCCAGCATTTT; CDR3 protein: CASSATGFGQPQHF
clone size: -; V gene: TRBV6-1; D gene: TRBD1; J gene: TRBJ1-5; CDR3 DNA: TGTGCCAGCAGTCCCATGGGACAGGGGGGGACCAATCAGCCCCAGCATTTT; CDR3 protein: CASSPMGQGGTNQPQHF
clone size: -; V gene: TRBV10-3; D gene: -; J gene: TRBJ2-3; CDR3 DNA: TGTGCTGTGGCTGGGGGGTCCACAGATACGCAGTATTTT; CDR3 protein: CAVAGGSTDTQYF
clone size: few; V gene: TRBV25-1; D gene: TRBD2; J gene: TRBJ2-3; CDR3 DNA: TGTGCCAGCAAGGTCTCGCGGGGGGGCACAGATACGCAGTATTTT; CDR3 protein: CASKVSRGGTDTQYF
clone size: -; V gene: TRBV6-5; D gene: -; J gene: TRBJ2-5; CDR3 DNA: TGTGCCAGCAGTTACTCTTTGGTGGAGACCCAGTACTTC; CDR3 protein: CASSYSLVETQYF
clone size: few; V gene: TRBV20-1; D gene: TRBD1; J gene: TRBJ1-1; CDR3 DNA: TGCAGTGCTACCGACAGGGCGGGCACTGAAGCTTTCTTT; CDR3 protein: CSATDRAGTEAFF
clone size: -; V gene: TRBV19; D gene: -; J gene: TRBJ1-5; CDR3 DNA: TGTGCCAGTAGTAGAACTTCCGCTAGAGGCAATCAGCCCCAGCATTTT; CDR3 protein: CASSRTSARGNQPQHF
clone size: -; V gene: TRBV6-1; D gene: -; J gene: TRBJ1-6; CDR3 DNA: TGTGCCAGCAGGACTAGGTTGGATTCACCCCTCCACTTT; CDR3 protein: CASRTRLDSPLHF
clone size: -; V gene: TRBV14; D gene: -; J gene: TRBJ2-1; CDR3 DNA: TGTGCCAGCAGCCAAGATTTAGGTGAGGGCCTTTGGTTCTTC; CDR3 protein: CASSQDLGEGLWFF
clone size: few; V gene: TRBV2; D gene: -; J gene: TRBJ1-5; CDR3 DNA: TGTGCCAGCAGTGACAGGGTGGGCAATCAGCCCCAGCATTTT; CDR3 protein: CASSDRVGNQPQHF
clone size: few; V gene: TRBV7-9; D gene: -; J gene: TRBJ2-2; CDR3 DNA: TGTGCCAGCAGCTTAGCCACCCCCGGGGAGCTGTTTTTT; CDR3 protein: CASSLATPGELFF
clone size: -; V gene: TRBV7-7; D gene: -; J gene: TRBJ2-5; CDR3 DNA: TGTGCTAGCAGCTCAGCCCTCCGAGAGACCCAGTACTTC; CDR3 protein: CASSSALRETQYF
clone size: -; V gene: TRBV7-2; D gene: -; J gene: TRBJ2-5; CDR3 DNA: TGTGCCAGCAGCTTATACTGGGGTGAGACCCAGTACTTC; CDR3 protein: CASSLYWGETQYF
clone size: few; V gene: TRBV25-1; D gene: TRBD1; J gene: TRBJ1-3; CDR3 DNA: TGTGCCAGCAGACCAAGGACAGGCTCTGGAAACACCATATATTTT; CDR3 protein: CASRPRTGSGNTIYF
clone size: -; V gene: TRBV12-3/TRBV12-4; D gene: -; J gene: TRBJ2-1; CDR3 DNA: TGTGCCAGCAGTTTAGTGGGGGGACGGGAAAATGAGCAGTTCTTC; CDR3 protein: CASSLVGGRENEQFF
clone size: many; V gene: TRBV18; D gene: TRBD1; J gene: TRBJ2-7; CDR3 DNA: TGTGCCAGCTCAGAGGGACAGGACTACGAGCAGTACTTC; CDR3 protein: CASSEGQDYEQYF
clone size: few; V gene: TRBV5-1; D gene: -; J gene: TRBJ1-5; CDR3 DNA: TGCGCCAGCAGCTTGGTGAGTGGCGGACAGCCCCAGCATTTT; CDR3 protein: CASSLVSGGQPQHF
clone size: few; V gene: TRBV5-5; D gene: -; J gene: TRBJ2-7; CDR3 DNA: TGTGCCAGCAGGTCAGGGTTGGGCTACGAGCAGTACTTC; CDR3 protein: CASRSGLGYEQYF
clone size: few; V gene: TRBV12-3/TRBV12-4; D gene: TRBD1; J gene: TRBJ1-1; CDR3 DNA: TGTGCCAGCAGTCGACAGGGGAGGAATTTCGTGAACACTGAAGCTTTCTTT; CDR3 protein: CASSRQGRNFVNTEAFF
clone size: -; V gene: TRBV6-5; D gene: TRBD2; J gene: TRBJ2-1; CDR3 DNA: TGTGCCAGCAGTTACTTTGGGGGCGGGGGGGCGTGGAATGAGCAGTTCTTC; CDR3 protein: CASSYFGGGGAWNEQFF
clone size: many; V gene: TRBV7-9; D gene: -; J gene: TRBJ1-1; CDR3 DNA: TGTGCCAGCAGCTTAGAAGGGTGGTACGGCGGCACTGAAGCTTTCTTT; CDR3 protein: CASSLEGWYGGTEAFF
clone size: -; V gene: TRBV20-1; D gene: TRBD2; J gene: TRBJ2-5; CDR3 DNA: TGCAGTGCTAGGGAGAGCGGGGGGGCCGGAGAGACCCAGTACTTC; CDR3 protein: CSARESGGAGETQYF
clone size: -; V gene: TRBV2; D gene: -; J gene: TRBJ1-5; CDR3 DNA: TGTGCCAGCAGTGCACAAATCGGACAGCCCCAGCATTTT; CDR3 protein: CASSAQIGQPQHF
clone size: -; V gene: TRBV5-1; D gene: TRBD1; J gene: TRBJ2-1; CDR3 DNA: TGCGCCAGCAGCTCGGGCCCAGGGGGACACAATGAGCAGTTCTTC; CDR3 protein: CASSSGPGGHNEQFF
clone size: few; V gene: TRBV5-1; D gene: -; J gene: TRBJ1-1; CDR3 DNA: TGCGCCAGCAGCTCGATCCCGAGAAGGGCTGAAGCTTTCTTT; CDR3 protein: CASSSIPRRAEAFF
clone size: -; V gene: TRBV29-1; D gene: TRBD2; J gene: TRBJ2-3; CDR3 DNA: TGCAGCGTTGAAGCCCCCCGGGGGGGATACACAGATACGCAGTATTTT; CDR3 protein: CSVEAPRGGYTDTQYF
clone size: -; V gene: TRBV2; D gene: TRBD1; J gene: TRBJ2-4; CDR3 DNA: TGTGCCAGCAGCGGGACAGAAAACATTCAGTACTTC; CDR3 protein: CASSGTENIQYF
clone size: few; V gene: TRBV6-1; D gene: TRBD1; J gene: TRBJ1-2; CDR3 DNA: TGTGCCAGCAGTGAACCGGGACAGGGTAACTATGGCTACACCTTC; CDR3 protein: CASSEPGQGNYGYTF
clone size: many; V gene: TRBV7-7; D gene: TRBD1; J gene: TRBJ2-2; CDR3 DNA: TGTGCCAGCAGCTTCGGACAGGGGTTGTCCGGGGAGCTGTTTTTT; CDR3 protein: CASSFGQGLSGELFF
clone size: -; V gene: TRBV20-1; D gene: -; J gene: TRBJ1-4; CDR3 DNA: TGCAGTGCTAGAGATTTAGCCCAGGACAATGAAAAACTGTTTTTT; CDR3 protein: CSARDLAQDNEKLFF
clone size: -; V gene: TRBV5-1; D gene: TRBD1; J gene: TRBJ1-4; CDR3 DNA: TGCGCCAGCAGCTTGGACCCGCAGGGGGCCGCAACTAATGAAAAACTGTTTTTT; CDR3 protein: CASSLDPQGAATNEKLFF
clone size: -; V gene: TRBV4-3; D gene: -; J gene: TRBJ2-3; CDR3 DNA: TGCGCCAGCAGCCAAGGGGCGAGTGGGGGAAGCACAGATACGCAGTATTTT; CDR3 protein: CASSQGASGGSTDTQYF
clone size: -; V gene: TRBV28; D gene: TRBD1; J gene: TRBJ1-5; CDR3 DNA: TGTGCCAGCAGAGCTGACAGGGACAGTCAGCCCCAGCATTTT; CDR3 protein: CASRADRDSQPQHF
clone size: -; V gene: TRBV24-1; D gene: -; J gene: TRBJ2-1; CDR3 DNA: TGTGCCACCAGTGATTTGCCCTTTCTGGACAGATCAAATGAGCAGTTCTTC; CDR3 protein: CATSDLPFLDRSNEQFF
clone size: -; V gene: TRBV4-3; D gene: TRBD2; J gene: TRBJ2-2; CDR3 DNA: TGCGCCAGCAGCCTACCACTAGCGGGGGGGCCGTTAAACACCGGGGAGCTGTTTTTT; CDR3 protein: CASSLPLAGGPLNTGELFF
clone size: few; V gene: TRBV7-9; D gene: -; J gene: TRBJ1-5; CDR3 DNA: TGTGCCAGCAGCTTATCGGGGACCCGGGGCGGGCCCCAGCATTTT; CDR3 protein: CASSLSGTRGGPQHF
clone size: few; V gene: TRBV7-9; D gene: -; J gene: TRBJ2-5; CDR3 DNA: TGTGCCAGCAGCTTTTTAGGGGGGGAGACCCAGTACTTC; CDR3 protein: CASSFLGGETQYF
clone size: few; V gene: TRBV25-1; D gene: TRBD2; J gene: TRBJ2-2; CDR3 DNA: TGTGCCAGCACATCGCGGGGGGGCCTAACCGGGGAGCTGTTTTTT; CDR3 protein: CASTSRGGLTGELFF
clone size: many; V gene: TRBV7-9; D gene: -; J gene: TRBJ1-6; CDR3 DNA: TGTGCCAGCAGCTCTTCTAATTCACCCCTCCACTTT; CDR3 protein: CASSSSNSPLHF
clone size: few; V gene: TRBV6-1; D gene: -; J gene: TRBJ1-6; CDR3 DNA: TGTGCCAGCAAAAACGGGTACAATTCACCCCTCCACTTT; CDR3 protein: CASKNGYNSPLHF
clone size: -; V gene: TRBV5-1; D gene: TRBD1; J gene: TRBJ2-7; CDR3 DNA: TGCGCCAGCAGCACCCCTGAGGGACAGAGGAGATACGAGCAGTACTTC; CDR3 protein: CASSTPEGQRRYEQYF
clone size: few; V gene: TRBV29-1; D gene: -; J gene: TRBJ2-5; CDR3 DNA: TGCAGCGTTATGAGGGAAAACCAAGAGACCCAGTACTTC; CDR3 protein: CSVMRENQETQYF
clone size: -; V gene: TRBV6-5; D gene: -; J gene: TRBJ2-3; CDR3 DNA: TGTGCCAGCAGTTACGGCGGGTATACGCAGTATTTT; CDR3 protein: CASSYGGYTQYF
clone size: few; V gene: TRBV5-1; D gene: TRBD2; J gene: TRBJ2-5; CDR3 DNA: TGCGCCAGCCGGGGGACTAGCGGCGAAACCCTCAAGGAGACCCAGTACTTC; CDR3 protein: CASRGTSGETLKETQYF
clone size: few; V gene: TRBV7-9; D gene: TRBD1; J gene: TRBJ1-6; CDR3 DNA: TGTGCCAGCAGCTCTCAGGGGGCACTTGGTAATTCACCCCTCCACTTT; CDR3 protein: CASSSQGALGNSPLHF
clone size: few; V gene: TRBV4-3; D gene: -; J gene: TRBJ1-3; CDR3 DNA: TGCGCCAGCAGCCGACACCCCGAGGTGTGGCGAGGAAACACCATATATTTT; CDR3 protein: CASSRHPEVWRGNTIYF
clone size: -; V gene: TRBV7-2; D gene: -; J gene: TRBJ2-6; CDR3 DNA: TGTGCCAGCAGCTTACGGCGCTCTGGGGCCAACGTCCTGACTTTC; CDR3 protein: CASSLRRSGANVLTF
clone size: -; V gene: TRBV20-1; D gene: -; J gene: TRBJ2-2; CDR3 DNA: TGCAGTGCTTCCACGGTGGTAATGGCCGGGGAGCTGTTTTTT; CDR3 protein: CSASTVVMAGELFF
clone size: few; V gene: TRBV19; D gene: -; J gene: TRBJ1-1; CDR3 DNA: TGTGCCAGTAGTCCCCTGAAGGGTAACACTGAAGCTTTCTTT; CDR3 protein: CASSPLKGNTEAFF
clone size: -; V gene: TRBV27; D gene: TRBD2; J gene: TRBJ2-1; CDR3 DNA: TGTGCCAGCAGTCCACTAGCGGTCCCCGGGGAAGAGCAGTTCTTC; CDR3 protein: CASSPLAVPGEEQFF
clone size: -; V gene: TRBV12-3/TRBV12-4; D gene: TRBD1; J gene: TRBJ2-2; CDR3 DNA: TGTGCCAGCAGGGCCGTGGCAGGGGGAGCCGGGGAGCTGTTTTTT; CDR3 protein: CASRAVAGGAGELFF
clone size: few; V gene: TRBV19; D gene: TRBD1; J gene: TRBJ2-1; CDR3 DNA: TGTGCCAGTAGTATTGACAGGGCTGGAAATGAGCAGTTCTTC; CDR3 protein: CASSIDRAGNEQFF
clone size: few; V gene: TRBV5-1; D gene: TRBD2; J gene: TRBJ2-5; CDR3 DNA: TGCGCCAGCAGCTCCTCGGGTTCAAGCGGGGTTGGCGAGACCCAGTACTTC; CDR3 protein: CASSSSGSSGVGETQYF